In this sample, the clone carrying this T cell receptor (beta chain) turned up a few times. No antigen is known for it. This specimen belongs to a study of CD8 T cells in ankylosing spondylitis. Study-level findings and limits: It appeared that ankylosing spondylitis blood was characterized by a TCR beta motif of several highly homologous variants. Significantly higher representation of disease-linked clones was reported for matched ankylosing spondylitis synovial fluid.

From the 5' RACE reads, TCRdb called clonotypes with MiXCR, one entry per CDR3 protein. The sample includes roughly 470,000 distinct CDR3 sequences, about 24% of them seen just once. The specimen sequenced was blood, either unsorted or a sorted T cell fraction (not recorded which). The clonotype was recovered from a male donor with ankylosing spondylitis.

The DNA of the CDR3 is TGTGCCCCGCCGAGCCGACAGGGGCCCTCTGGAAACACCATATATTTT. Translating gives CAPPSRQGPSGNTIYF. The chain recombines TRBV10-3 with TRBJ1-3, with 8 bases lining up with TRBD1. With V trimmed by 11 bases and J by 0 bases, 12 bases remained unmatched. The germline CDR1 and CDR2 sequences are ENHRY and SYGVKD. The CDR3 consists of 16 residues.